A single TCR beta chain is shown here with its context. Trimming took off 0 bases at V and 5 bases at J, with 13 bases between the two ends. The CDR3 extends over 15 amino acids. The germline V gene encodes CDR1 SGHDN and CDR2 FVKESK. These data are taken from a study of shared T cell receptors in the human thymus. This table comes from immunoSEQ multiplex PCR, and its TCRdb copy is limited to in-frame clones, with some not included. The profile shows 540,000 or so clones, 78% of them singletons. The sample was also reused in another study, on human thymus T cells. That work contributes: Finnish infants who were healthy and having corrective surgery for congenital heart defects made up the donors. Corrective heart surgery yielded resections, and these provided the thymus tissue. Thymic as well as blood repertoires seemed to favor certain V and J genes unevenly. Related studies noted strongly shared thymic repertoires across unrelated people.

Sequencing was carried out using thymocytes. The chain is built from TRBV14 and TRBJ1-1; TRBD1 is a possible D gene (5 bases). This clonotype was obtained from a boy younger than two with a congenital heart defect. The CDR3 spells CASSQDHRPGTEAFF. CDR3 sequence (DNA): TGTGCCAGCAGCCAAGATCACAGGCCTGGGACTGAAGCTTTCTTT.